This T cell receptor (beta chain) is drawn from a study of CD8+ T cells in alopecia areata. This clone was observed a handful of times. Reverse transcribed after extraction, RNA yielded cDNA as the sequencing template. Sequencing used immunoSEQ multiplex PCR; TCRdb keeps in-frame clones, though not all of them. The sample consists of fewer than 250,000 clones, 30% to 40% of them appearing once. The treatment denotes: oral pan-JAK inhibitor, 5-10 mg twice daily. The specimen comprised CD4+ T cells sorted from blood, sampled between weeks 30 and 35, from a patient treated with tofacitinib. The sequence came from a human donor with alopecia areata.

CDR3 region: CASSLCQRGSYRNQPQHF. DNA for the CDR3: TGTGCCAGCAGCTTGTGTCAGAGGGGATCGTATAGGAATCAGCCCCAGCATTTT. This rearrangement joins TRBV5-4 to TRBJ1-5, with a possible D match to TRBD1 (5 bases). The length of the CDR3 is 18 residues. Germline loops: CDR1 SGHNT, CDR2 YYREEE (reference sequence). Trimming cost V 1 base and J 4 bases, with 21 bases left between them.